The source of this T cell receptor (beta chain) is a study of cytomegalovirus exposure and HLA in healthy donors. General study points: Among TCR sequences, most were rare, though some public TCRs appeared in many donors.

Primers for the PCR totalled 60 Vbeta and 13 Jbeta. The protocol was immunoSEQ multiplex PCR, while the TCRdb copy is restricted to in-frame clones and leaves out a portion. The sample consists of approximately 100,000 clones, around three quarters of them appearing once. Turning to this clone: Its antigen is not identified.

Trimming stripped 6 bases from V and 3 bases from J, with 6 bases between. This CDR3 has 11 amino acids. Germline V CDR1 and CDR2: KGHSH, LQKENI. V usage is TRBV18 and J usage is TRBJ2-7; D is unclear. What was sequenced was PBMCs. The source of this sequence is a woman aged 18-35 years in good health and CMV-seropositive. In nucleotides, the CDR3 is TGTGCCAGCTCGGCGGACTACGAGCAGTACTTC. This codes for CASSADYEQYF.